This is a list of T cell receptor beta chains from one sample in a study of blood T cell repertoires in COVID-19. Repertoires were generated with immunoSEQ multiplex PCR, while TCRdb's copy carries only in-frame clones and drops some. The data contain 180,000 or so clones, 75% to 85% of them singletons. The sequenced material came from PBMCs or T cells enriched from blood (not recorded which). Every receptor here comes from a man aged 45 to 65 who had recovered from COVID-19. The CDR3 runs from the conserved cysteine through the conserved F or W. The D gene is left open where the match is weak. The size of a clone is reported for some rows only, either as once, few or many, or as a class for expanded clones.

V	D	size	J	DNA	CDR3
TRBV5-1	TRBD2	.	TRBJ2-1	TGCGCCAGCAGCTTGGTCCAGCGGGGGGGCTACAATGAGCAGTTCTTC	CASSLVQRGGYNEQFF
TRBV18	.	.	TRBJ2-5	TGTGCCAGCTCAATAACGCAGGGGATAGAGACCCAGTACTTC	CASSITQGIETQYF
TRBV30	TRBD1	.	TRBJ2-7	TGTGCCTGGAGCCGACAGGGTACCAACGAGCAGTACTTC	CAWSRQGTNEQYF
TRBV5-6	TRBD1	.	TRBJ2-1	TGTGCCAGCAGCGCAGGACAGGGGTCCAGCTACAATGAGCAGTTCTTC	CASSAGQGSSYNEQFF
TRBV5-1	.	.	TRBJ2-3	TGCGCCAGCAGCTTGGGCCGTCTCGGGGATACGCAGTATTTT	CASSLGRLGDTQYF
TRBV7-9	TRBD1	.	TRBJ2-7	TGTGCCAGCAGTAGCACCGGGACAGGGGCCTACGAGCAGTACTTC	CASSSTGTGAYEQYF
TRBV5-1	.	.	TRBJ1-2	TGCGCCAGCAGCTTGGATTTCCAATACTATGGCTACACCTTC	CASSLDFQYYGYTF
TRBV18	TRBD2	.	TRBJ2-7	TGTGCCAGCTCACCATGGCTAGCGGGGGACGAGTACACCTTATACGAGCAGTACTTC	CASSPWLAGDEYTLYEQYF
TRBV7-3	TRBD2	.	TRBJ2-5	TGTGCCAGCAGATCTGCCTCGGGACTAGCGGTGGAGACCCAGTACTTC	CASRSASGLAVETQYF
TRBV12-3/TRBV12-4	.	.	TRBJ1-1	TGTGCCAGCAGTATGAGACAGGACACTGAAGCTTTCTTT	CASSMRQDTEAFF
TRBV5-1	TRBD2	.	TRBJ2-3	TGCGCCAGCAGCTTGGTCACTAGCGGGGGGTTGGATACGCAGTATTTT	CASSLVTSGGLDTQYF
TRBV29-1	TRBD1	.	TRBJ1-1	TGCAGCGCCGGGACAGGGACTGGTGAAGCTTTCTTT	CSAGTGTGEAFF
TRBV12-3/TRBV12-4	.	few	TRBJ1-6	TGTGCCAGCAGCCCCGGGGATAATTCACCCCTCCACTTT	CASSPGDNSPLHF
TRBV7-9	.	many	TRBJ1-1	TGTGCCAGCAGCTTAGATATGAACACTGAAGCTTTCTTT	CASSLDMNTEAFF
TRBV6-1	.	.	TRBJ1-6	TGTGCCAGCAGTGACCTCGGCGGGGTCCACTTT	CASSDLGGVHF
TRBV19	.	.	TRBJ2-6	TGTGCCAGTAGTATAGGGTCGGGAGCTGGGGCCAACGTCCTGACTTTC	CASSIGSGAGANVLTF